The rows below give T cell receptor beta chains drawn from one sample of a study of blood T cell repertoires in COVID-19. TCRdb keeps only in-frame clones here, not all; method: immunoSEQ multiplex PCR. The table records approximately 150,000 clones, approximately 80% of them present only once. Sequenced sample: peripheral blood. These receptors were obtained from a woman aged 50 to 65 with acute or convalescent COVID-19. CDR3s include the opening cysteine and the closing phenylalanine or tryptophan. A D gene is named only where the DNA matches it firmly. Size is stated for part of the rows, as once, few or many counts, or as a class when the clone is expanded.

d_call	v_call	j_call	clone_size	cdr3_nt	cdr3_aa
.	TRBV7-6	TRBJ2-3	.	TGTGCCAGCAGCTTAGTTGGCAGGGGGGGCACAGATACGCAGTATTTT	CASSLVGRGGTDTQYF
.	TRBV5-1	TRBJ2-2	.	TGCGCCAGCAGCTTGGTGGAGGGGTCCGGGGAGCTGTTTTTT	CASSLVEGSGELFF
.	TRBV7-2	TRBJ1-6	.	TGTGCCAGCAGCCAAGGGACACCCTATAATTCACCCCTCCACTTT	CASSQGTPYNSPLHF
.	TRBV4-3	TRBJ1-1	few	TGCGCCAGCAGCCAAGATGGATGGGGGTCTTGGAGGGACACTGAAGCTTTCTTT	CASSQDGWGSWRDTEAFF
TRBD1	TRBV18	TRBJ1-2	.	TGTGCCAGCTCACCAGGGGACAGGTACTATGGCTACACCTTC	CASSPGDRYYGYTF
.	TRBV12-3/TRBV12-4	TRBJ2-1	.	TGTGCCAGCACCCCGTCCCTGGGCCTAGAGCAGTTCTTC	CASTPSLGLEQFF
.	TRBV5-1	TRBJ2-5	.	TGCGCCAGCAGCCAGTGGGGCGGGACCCAGTACTTC	CASSQWGGTQYF
.	TRBV6-5	TRBJ1-1	.	TGTGCCAGCAGTTACTCCCGGGGGGGCTACACTGAAGCTTTCTTT	CASSYSRGGYTEAFF
.	TRBV7-9	TRBJ2-5	.	TGTGCCAGCAGCTTGAGCTGGGACACAAGAGGACAAGAGACCCAGTACTTC	CASSLSWDTRGQETQYF
.	TRBV6-5	TRBJ1-5	.	TGTGCCAGCAGCCTCGAAGGGGGTGATCAGCCCCAGCATTTT	CASSLEGGDQPQHF
TRBD2	TRBV7-2	TRBJ2-7	.	TGTGCCAGCACCCTTCTAGCGGGGGGGCCTTACGAGCAGTACTTC	CASTLLAGGPYEQYF
.	TRBV28	TRBJ1-6	.	TGTGCCAGCAGTTTACTCGGCAGTGTAACTACACCCCTCCACTTT	CASSLLGSVTTPLHF
.	TRBV7-6	TRBJ1-2	.	TGTGCCAGCAGCTCGGGACTCTATGGCTACACCTTC	CASSSGLYGYTF
TRBD2	TRBV28	TRBJ2-3	.	TGTGCCAGCATTTATTCTGCGGGGGAGTCAGATACGCAGTATTTT	CASIYSAGESDTQYF
TRBD1	TRBV27	TRBJ1-5	.	TGTGCCAGCAGTCCCACCTACAGGGGGTCTGATCAGCCCCAGCATTTT	CASSPTYRGSDQPQHF
TRBD2	TRBV28	TRBJ2-1	.	TGTGCCAGCAGTTCCAGACTAGCGGGGCCCTACAATGAGCAGTTCTTC	CASSSRLAGPYNEQFF
.	TRBV10-3	TRBJ2-3	.	TGTGCCATCAGGTCGGGACTTCCTTCAACAGATACGCAGTATTTT	CAIRSGLPSTDTQYF
TRBD2	TRBV7-2	TRBJ2-3	.	TGTGCCAGCAGCTTACATAGCGGGGGGGCTGGGGATACGCAGTATTTT	CASSLHSGGAGDTQYF
TRBD1	TRBV27	TRBJ1-2	.	TGTGCCAGCAGTTCGGACAGGAACCCTTCCGGCTACACCTTC	CASSSDRNPSGYTF
TRBD1	TRBV30	TRBJ1-6	.	TGTGCCTGGAATTATGGACAGGGGGTGTTACCCCTCCACTTT	CAWNYGQGVLPLHF
.	TRBV19	TRBJ1-5	.	TGTGCCAGTAGTATACGGGGGAACAATCAGCCCCAGCATTTT	CASSIRGNNQPQHF
TRBD1	TRBV5-1	TRBJ1-1	.	TGCGCCAGCAGCGATACAGGGGGCACTGAAGCTTTCTTT	CASSDTGGTEAFF
.	TRBV12-3/TRBV12-4	TRBJ2-3	.	TGTGCCAGCAGTTTGCGCAGGTTAGATACGCAGTATTTT	CASSLRRLDTQYF
.	TRBV2	TRBJ2-7	.	TGTGCCAGCAGTCTTGACTATACCTACGAGCAGTACTTC	CASSLDYTYEQYF
TRBD1	TRBV29-1	TRBJ2-3	.	TGCAGCGGAACAGGGGGCGAGAACACAGATACGCAGTATTTT	CSGTGGENTDTQYF
.	TRBV5-5	TRBJ1-1	.	TGTGCCAGCAGCATCCGGGAGAACACTGAAGCTTTCTTT	CASSIRENTEAFF
.	TRBV6-5	TRBJ1-3	.	TGTGCCAGCAGTTACCAGCAAGCGGGGGCTGGAAACACCATATATTTT	CASSYQQAGAGNTIYF
TRBD1	TRBV10-3	TRBJ1-3	few	TGTGCCATCAGCAAGGGACAGGGGGGAAACACCATATATTTT	CAISKGQGGNTIYF
.	TRBV7-3	TRBJ2-7	.	TGTGCCAGCAGCCCTTCCGGGACAAAGGACTACGAGCAGTACTTC	CASSPSGTKDYEQYF
.	TRBV6-5	TRBJ1-1	.	TGTGCCAGCACTAGGCGGCTGAACACTGAAGCTTTCTTT	CASTRRLNTEAFF
TRBD1	TRBV19	TRBJ1-5	few	TGTGCCAGTAGTGGGACAGGGGGCAATCAGCCCCAGCATTTT	CASSGTGGNQPQHF
.	TRBV12-3/TRBV12-4	TRBJ2-5	.	TGTGCCAGCAGGCTGGCTGAGACCCAGTACTTC	CASRLAETQYF
TRBD2	TRBV11-3	TRBJ2-1	.	TGTGCCAGCAGCTTAGATGCGGGGGGCTTCCCCAATGAGCAGTTCTTC	CASSLDAGGFPNEQFF
TRBD1	TRBV5-4	TRBJ1-1	.	TGTGCCAGCAGCTGGGGGGACAGTGAAGCTTTCTTT	CASSWGDSEAFF
TRBD2	TRBV4-3	TRBJ2-1	.	TGCGCCAGCAGCCTCACTAGCGGCTCCTACAATGAGCAGTTCTTC	CASSLTSGSYNEQFF
.	TRBV19	TRBJ2-6	.	TGTGCCAGTAGTACAGGGCACTCTGGGGCCAACGTCCTGACTTTC	CASSTGHSGANVLTF
TRBD1	TRBV11-2	TRBJ1-6	.	TGTGCCAGCAGCTTACAGGGGGCGATGGCACCCCTCCACTTT	CASSLQGAMAPLHF
TRBD1	TRBV19	TRBJ2-7	.	TGTGCCAGTAGTACGGGTCCGGGCCAGGGGGTCTACGAGCAGTACTTC	CASSTGPGQGVYEQYF
.	TRBV6-4	TRBJ2-1	.	TGTGCCAGCAGTGTGGAACGCTGGGCGAATGAGCAGTTCTTC	CASSVERWANEQFF
TRBD1	TRBV27	TRBJ2-7	.	TGTGCCAGCAGTAAACGGACAGGCGAGCAGTACTTC	CASSKRTGEQYF
.	TRBV5-5	TRBJ1-2	.	TGTGCCAGCAGCCCTGACAGTTATGGCTACACCTTC	CASSPDSYGYTF
.	TRBV5-5	TRBJ1-6	.	TGTGCCAGCAGCTTGTTCCACTCCTATAATTCACCCCTCCACTTT	CASSLFHSYNSPLHF
TRBD1	TRBV18	TRBJ1-1	.	TGTGCCAGCTCTTCAGGACAGGGGGCAATATTGAACACTGAAGCTTTCTTT	CASSSGQGAILNTEAFF
.	TRBV2	TRBJ1-5	.	TGTGCCAGCAGTGAGTTTGGGAGCACGCAGCCCCAGCATTTT	CASSEFGSTQPQHF
.	TRBV19	TRBJ1-1	.	TGTGCCAGTAGTATCCGCCTAGATAGGACTGAAGCTTTCTTT	CASSIRLDRTEAFF
.	TRBV5-6	TRBJ2-1	.	TGTGCCAGCAGCTTGGCCCGGTACAATGAGCAGTTCTTC	CASSLARYNEQFF
TRBD2	TRBV28	TRBJ2-2	.	TGTGCCAGCTCGGGGAGGGAAACTAACACCGGGGAGCTGTTTTTT	CASSGRETNTGELFF
.	TRBV2	TRBJ1-1	.	TGTGCCAGCGGTCAGGCAGCCGATTCTGAAGCTTTCTTT	CASGQAADSEAFF
TRBD2	TRBV28	TRBJ2-7	.	TGTGCCAGCAGTTTGGGCGGGGGACGCTACGAGCAGTACTTC	CASSLGGGRYEQYF
TRBD1	TRBV10-3	TRBJ2-2	.	TGTGCCGTCAGACAGGGGAACACCGGGGAGCTGTTTTTT	CAVRQGNTGELFF
.	TRBV6-1	TRBJ1-5	many	TGTGCCAGCAGTGAATATATGGGAGGCGGTTACAATCAGCCCCAGCATTTT	CASSEYMGGGYNQPQHF
.	TRBV9	TRBJ1-2	.	TGTGCCAGCAGCTCCGAGTCGGGGTCTAACTATGGCTACACCTTC	CASSSESGSNYGYTF
TRBD2	TRBV19	TRBJ2-7	few	TGTGCCAGTAGTATAAGGCCTAGCGGGGGTGGCGAGCAGTACTTC	CASSIRPSGGGEQYF